Each of the 22 T cell receptor beta chains below was sequenced from the same sample in a study of cytomegalovirus exposure and HLA in healthy donors. Using immunoSEQ multiplex PCR, the repertoire was profiled, and TCRdb retains in-frame clones only, with some absent. The profile shows some 150,000 clones, 86% of them singletons. The sample consisted of PBMCs. Receptor source: a man aged 18-30 years in good health and CMV-seropositive.

This sequence joins TRBV7-9 and TRBJ2-5; a weak D match, TRBD2 (5 bases). Germline CDR1 is SEHNR and CDR2 is FQNEAQ (reference sequence). The CDR3 runs 14 residues. The ends were cut back, 3 bases at V and 5 bases at J, with 13 bases in the middle. The CDR3 region is CASSLEVTGETQYF. CDR3 bases: TGTGCCAGCAGCTTGGAGGTAACGGGGGAGACCCAGTACTTC.

The V and J genes are TRBV7-8 and TRBJ1-4; tentative D call: TRBD1 (5 bases). CDR1 and CDR2 from the germline V gene are SGHVS and FQNEAQ. This CDR3 spans 14 amino acids. Trimming shortened V by 3 bases and J by 6 bases, and 11 bases separated the two germline ends. The CDR3 nucleotides read TGTGCCAGCAGCTTTAGGGGCACCCATGAAAAACTGTTTTTT. Residues: CASSFRGTHEKLFF.

The rearrangement links TRBV7-9 to TRBJ1-1; D gene ambiguous. This CDR3 region has 12 residues. V was trimmed by 8 bases and J by 1 base, leaving 8 bases between them. Germline loops: CDR1 SEHNR, CDR2 FQNEAQ (reference sequence). This CDR3 is CASQEGNTEAFF. The CDR3 DNA reads as TGTGCCAGCCAGGAGGGGAACACTGAAGCTTTCTTT.

The rearrangement uses TRBV15 and TRBJ1-2; D is undetermined. Germline CDR1 reads LNHNV; CDR2 reads YYDKDF (reference sequence). The CDR3 runs to 15 residues. V lost 4 bases to trimming and J lost 3 bases, with 15 bases between them. CDR3 residues: CATSTRGRTDYGYTF. CDR3 nucleotide sequence: TGTGCCACCAGCACCCGAGGGAGGACGGACTATGGCTACACCTTC.

This chain connects TRBV2 to TRBJ2-5; 7 bases agree with TRBD2. The length of the CDR3 is 13 residues. In germline, CDR1 is SNHLY, CDR2 FYNNEI. Unmatched junction bases numbered 4, after V lost 6 bases and J lost 3 bases. The CDR3 DNA follows: TGTGCCAGCAGCGAGCTAGCGGAAGAGACCCAGTACTTC. It is translated as CASSELAEETQYF.

This sequence joins TRBV7-2 and TRBJ2-7; D gene unclear. V was pared by 5 bases and J by 0 bases, with 8 bases between. Germline V gene data show CDR1 as SGHTA and CDR2 as FQGNSA. The CDR3 extends over 13 amino acids. The CDR3: CASSTYISYEQYF. The CDR3, as DNA: TGTGCCAGCAGCACCTATATCTCCTACGAGCAGTACTTC.

V and J are TRBV7-9 and TRBJ2-1, with 10 bases lining up with TRBD2. J was trimmed by 8 bases and V by 2 bases; bases with no gene match: 3. Germline V gene lookup returns CDR1 SEHNR and CDR2 FQNEAQ (reference sequence). The CDR3 is 14 amino acids. CDR3 in amino acids: CASSLYLAGDEQFF. CDR3 DNA sequence: TGTGCCAGCAGCTTATACCTAGCGGGAGATGAGCAGTTCTTC.

The chain employs TRBV13 and TRBJ1-2; D not certain. Trimming left V 0 bases short and J 2 bases short, with 10 bases between. The V gene's germline CDR1 is PRHDT and CDR2 FYEKMQ (reference sequence). CDR3 length: 15 residues. The DNA for the CDR3 is TGTGCCAGCAGCTTAGGCCCGGGAAACAACTATGGCTACACCTTC. Encoded protein: CASSLGPGNNYGYTF.

This clone was seen just once. The chain has TRBV9 and TRBJ1-1, with 7 bases fitting TRBD1. In germline, CDR1 is SGDLS, CDR2 YYNGEE. After removal of 2 bases from V and 0 bases from J, the junction contained 4 bases not matched to a gene. The CDR3 covers 15 residues. The CDR3 DNA follows: TGTGCCAGCAGCGTCAGGGACAGTCTGAACACTGAAGCTTTCTTT. Protein product: CASSVRDSLNTEAFF.

This clone has only one observation. The chain carries TRBV5-8 and TRBJ1-2; 7 positions match TRBD1. The CDR3 has 14 residues. The J segment lost 2 bases and the V segment lost 4 bases, leaving 5 bases of the junction unmatched. The germline gives CDR1 SGHTS, CDR2 YDEGEE. The CDR3, as DNA: TGTGCCAGCAGCCGGAGGGGGCTGAACTATGGCTACACCTTC. Encoded protein: CASSRRGLNYGYTF.

This chain uses TRBV14 with TRBJ2-5; D possibly corresponds to TRBD1 (6 bases). The CDR3 totals 12 residues. Germline CDR1 is SGHDN and CDR2 is FVKESK. The V and J ends lost 4 bases and 5 bases respectively, with 8 bases between them. The CDR3: CASSPRGETQYF. Written as DNA, the CDR3 is TGTGCCAGCAGCCCAAGGGGGGAGACCCAGTACTTC.

J is TRBJ1-5 and V is TRBV9, with TRBD1 matching 7 bases. Germline CDR1 SGDLS, CDR2 YYNGEE. After removal of 3 bases from V and 4 bases from J, the junction contained 1 base not matched to a gene. This CDR3 spans 13 amino acids. CDR3 sequence: CASSATGNQPQHF. Here the CDR3 DNA reads TGTGCCAGCAGCGCGACAGGGAATCAGCCCCAGCATTTT.

This chain joins TRBV5-1 and TRBJ2-7; D call uncertain. Germline assignment: CDR1 SGHRS and CDR2 YFSETQ. CDR3 length equals 16 residues. Trimming removed 4 bases at V and 3 bases at J, with 20 bases between. CDR3 sequence reads: CASSPVAHDRYYEQYF. The CDR3 coding sequence is TGCGCCAGCAGCCCCGTAGCCCACGACCGTTACTACGAGCAGTACTTC.

This chain uses TRBV6-5 with TRBJ2-7; the D gene is possibly TRBD2 (5 bases). CDR3 length equals 13 residues. Trimming removed 2 bases from V and 2 bases from J, with 7 bases in between. Germline CDR1 and CDR2: MNHEY and SVGAGI. CDR3 amino acids: CASSYEGAYEQYF. In DNA, the CDR3 is TGTGCCAGCAGTTACGAGGGAGCCTACGAGCAGTACTTC.

CDR3 coding DNA: TGCGCCAGCAGCCAAGATATTCACAGGACCCCGTTCTTC. This encodes CASSQDIHRTPFF. The J gene is TRBJ2-1, the V gene TRBV4-3; weak D call: TRBD1 (5 bases). In germline, CDR1 is LGHNA, CDR2 YSLEER. CDR3 length equals 13 residues. Trimming took off 0 bases at V and 15 bases at J, with 15 bases between the two ends.

The chain joins TRBV5-5 to TRBJ2-2; TRBD1 matches 9 bases. The germline gives CDR1 SGHKS, CDR2 YYEKEE (reference sequence). V lost 0 bases and J lost 6; bases outside the gene matches: 3. The CDR3 runs 15 residues. CDR3 amino acids: CASSLDRGRAGELFF. In nucleotides, the CDR3 is TGTGCCAGCAGCTTGGACAGGGGGCGGGCCGGGGAGCTGTTTTTT.

This rearrangement joins TRBV18 to TRBJ2-7; tentatively, D is TRBD2 (6 bases). Germline CDR1 and CDR2: KGHSH and LQKENI. There are 14 residues in the CDR3. Trimming removed 3 bases at V and 6 bases at J, with 15 bases between. CDR3 protein: CASSPAGNPSEQYF. The DNA of the CDR3 is TGTGCCAGCTCACCCGCGGGGAACCCTTCCGAGCAGTACTTC.

This sequence joins TRBV11-2 and TRBJ2-7, with D tentatively TRBD1 (6 bases). V was trimmed by 2 bases and J by 4 bases, leaving 12 bases between them. The CDR3 extends over 14 amino acids. Germline V gives CDR1 SGHAT, CDR2 FQNNGV. CDR3 in amino acids: CASSLPGAMYEQYF. The DNA of the CDR3 is TGTGCCAGCAGCTTACCAGGGGCTATGTACGAGCAGTACTTC.

This sequence joins TRBV18 and TRBJ2-1, with D possibly TRBD1 on 6 matching bases. The CDR3 loop spans 15 amino acids. The germline CDR1 and CDR2 sequences are KGHSH and LQKENI. Trimming pared 3 bases from V and 9 bases from J, leaving 18 bases between. The CDR3 here is CASSPVGALYGEQFF. The CDR3 DNA sequence: TGTGCCAGCTCACCGGTGGGGGCTCTTTACGGTGAGCAGTTCTTC.

A word on this clone: Other DNA sequences of this sample code for an identical CDR3. The CDR3 region is CASSSGQNYGYTF. The CDR3 DNA reads TGTGCCAGCAGTTCAGGACAGAATTATGGCTACACCTTC. This chain uses TRBV28 with TRBJ1-2; D perhaps matches TRBD1 (6 bases). The CDR3 length is 13 residues. V was cut by 4 bases and J by 5 bases, with 11 bases left in between. Germline V gene lookup returns CDR1 MDHEN and CDR2 SYDVKM.

This clone is a singleton in its sample. The chain employs TRBV4-1 and TRBJ2-7, with D possibly being TRBD2 (5 bases). Germline-derived CDR1 and CDR2 are MGHRA and YSYEKL. This CDR3 is built from 15 residues. Trimming removed 0 bases at V and 4 bases at J, with 13 bases between. The CDR3 DNA reads as TGCGCCAGCAGCCAAGAATTGAATGGCGGGTACGAGCAGTACTTC. Translation: CASSQELNGGYEQYF.

J is TRBJ2-1 and V is TRBV5-1; maybe TRBD1 (6 bases). The CDR3 length is 14 residues. V lost 4 bases, J lost 6 bases, and 14 bases lay in between. In germline, CDR1 is SGHRS, CDR2 YFSETQ. CDR3 nucleotides: TGCGCCAGCAGCACACAGGGTAAGGTCAATGAGCAGTTCTTC. This sequence encodes CASSTQGKVNEQFF.